Shown below are 22 T cell receptor beta chains from a single sample sequenced in a study of chemoradiotherapy in HPV16-positive cancers. Here immunoSEQ multiplex PCR was the method, and the copy in TCRdb shows in-frame clones only, minus some. This sample yields 7,000 to 8,500 clones, of which about 88% are seen a single time; roughly 3% belongs to the top ten. This specimen was tumor tissue, taken from a patient who underwent chemoradiotherapy. The receptor source for this set is a human donor with HPV-associated anogenital cancer.

The chain joins TRBV7-2 to TRBJ1-1; D uncertain. The CDR3 sequence is 14 residues long. From germline, CDR1 is SGHTA and CDR2 FQGNSA. Trimming pared 1 base from V and 6 bases from J, leaving 12 bases between. Written as DNA, the CDR3 is TGTGCCAGCAGCTTAGTTGAGGCAGAGGCTGAAGCTTTCTTT. Protein sequence: CASSLVEAEAEAFF.

CDR3: CASSQTRGLMDQPQHF. The CDR3 DNA reads as TGTGCCAGCAGCCAAACCCGGGGGCTTATGGATCAGCCCCAGCATTTT. The V gene is TRBV4-2, the J gene TRBJ1-5; D might be TRBD1 (6 bases). V dropped 2 bases and J dropped 5 bases, with 16 bases sitting between them. This CDR3 region has 16 residues. Germline CDR1 reads LGHNA; CDR2 reads YNFKEQ.

The chain joins TRBV2 to TRBJ2-3; D unresolved. The CDR3 runs 11 residues. CDR1 is SNHLY, CDR2 FYNNEI, per germline. The V and J ends lost 10 bases and 2 bases respectively, with 7 bases between them. In nucleotides, the CDR3 is TGTGCCAATTCGTACACAGATACGCAGTATTTT. It translates to CANSYTDTQYF.

The chain links TRBV7-9 to TRBJ2-6; D is undetermined. V lost 5 bases and J lost 12, with 14 bases in between. The germline V gene encodes CDR1 SEHNR and CDR2 FQNEAQ (reference sequence). The CDR3 has 13 residues. CDR3 loop: CASSVRTVPVLTF. CDR3 DNA: TGTGCCAGCAGCGTACGGACGGTTCCCGTCCTGACTTTC.

V is TRBV9 and J is TRBJ2-5; D ambiguous. The CDR3 loop spans 12 amino acids. The germline V gene encodes CDR1 SGDLS and CDR2 YYNGEE. V was shortened by 0 bases and J by 0 bases, with 0 bases between the two germline ends. The CDR3 region is CASSVDQETQYF. Written as DNA, the CDR3 is TGTGCCAGCAGCGTAGACCAAGAGACCCAGTACTTC.

The rearrangement links TRBV2 to TRBJ2-7, with TRBD1 as a possible D gene (5 bases). The CDR3 length is 13 residues. Germline V gives CDR1 SNHLY, CDR2 FYNNEI. V lost 4 bases and J lost 6, with 13 bases in between. The CDR3 protein is CASSAQDMGEQYF. The CDR3 DNA follows: TGTGCCAGCAGTGCTCAGGACATGGGCGAGCAGTACTTC.

The chain is built from TRBV19 and TRBJ2-2; no clear D. Germline V gene data show CDR1 as LNHDA and CDR2 as SQIVND (reference sequence). The CDR3 length is 16 residues. Trimming removed 6 bases from V and 4 bases from J, with 18 bases in between. CDR3: CASSLTQIPRTGELFF. CDR3 nucleotides: TGTGCCAGTAGCCTAACCCAAATCCCCCGCACCGGGGAGCTGTTTTTT.

This chain links TRBV5-4 with TRBJ2-5; D ambiguous. CDR3 length: 15 residues. Trimming left V 4 bases short and J 2 bases short, with 15 bases between. CDR1 is SGHNT, CDR2 YYREEE, per germline (reference sequence). CDR3: CASSHPTGSQETQYF. In DNA form, the CDR3 reads TGTGCCAGCAGCCATCCCACCGGCTCACAAGAGACCCAGTACTTC.

DNA for the CDR3: TGCGCCAGCAGCTTCGGGACTAGCGGGAGGGCCTTGTACGAGCAGTACTTC. Translation gives CASSFGTSGRALYEQYF. The rearrangement links TRBV5-1 to TRBJ2-7; 16 positions agree with TRBD2. This CDR3 has 17 amino acids. J gave up 4 bases and V 2 bases, and 6 bases lay outside the gene matches. CDR1 is SGHRS, CDR2 YFSETQ, per germline.

The chain uses TRBV5-1 and TRBJ1-1; TRBD1 agrees at 7 bases. This CDR3 spans 14 amino acids. V gave up 4 bases and J gave up 4 bases; unmatched junction bases: 7. Looked up from germline, CDR1 is SGHRS and CDR2 is YFSETQ. CDR3 bases: TGCGCCAGCAGCCTTCAAACAGGGGCCACTGAAGCTTTCTTT. It codes for CASSLQTGATEAFF.

The J gene is TRBJ1-5, the V gene TRBV19, with 8 bases matching TRBD1. In germline, CDR1 is LNHDA, CDR2 SQIVND (reference sequence). The CDR3 runs 16 residues. The junction had 11 bases not matched to a gene; V was cut back by 3 bases and J by 7 bases. CDR3: CASSILRTGKVQPQHF. DNA of the CDR3: TGTGCCAGTAGTATCCTCAGGACAGGGAAGGTACAGCCCCAGCATTTT.

Comments on this clone: Other DNA sequences in the same sample also yield this CDR3. The V gene is TRBV6-1, the J gene TRBJ2-7; the D gene is possibly TRBD2 (6 bases). Trimming took 2 bases from V and 5 from J, leaving 16 bases between them. Germline loops: CDR1 MNHNS, CDR2 SASEGT. The CDR3 is 15 residues long. DNA of the CDR3: TGTGCCAGCAGTGAAACTGGGACTCCGTTGGACGAGCAGTACGTC. Translating it yields CASSETGTPLDEQYV.

The chain links TRBV5-1 to TRBJ2-1; D uncertain. Germline V gene lookup returns CDR1 SGHRS and CDR2 YFSETQ. V lost 0 bases and J 0 bases, leaving 7 bases between the germline ends. The CDR3 has 15 amino acids. DNA for the CDR3: TGCGCCAGCAGCTTGGACTGGAGCTCCTACAATGAGCAGTTCTTC. This codes for CASSLDWSSYNEQFF.

In its sample, this clone was seen a few times. The V and J genes are TRBV10-3 and TRBJ2-7, with D maybe TRBD1 (6 bases). From germline, CDR1 is ENHRY and CDR2 SYGVKD. The length of the CDR3 is 13 residues. Trimming stripped 10 bases from V and 6 bases from J, with 19 bases between. The CDR3 DNA follows: TGTGCCACCGCCGGAACCCAAGGGGGCGAGCAGTACGTC. Residues: CATAGTQGGEQYV.

The chain carries TRBV11-2 and TRBJ2-1; no clear D. V was pared by 6 bases and J by 7 bases, with 13 bases between. The CDR3 is 13 residues long. Germline V gene data show CDR1 as SGHAT and CDR2 as FQNNGV. In DNA, the CDR3 is TGTGCCAGCAGTCCGTTGCCCCTGAATGAGCAGTTCTTC. Residues: CASSPLPLNEQFF.

V gene TRBV6-1 combines with J gene TRBJ1-2, with D maybe TRBD1 (6 bases). This CDR3 is built from 13 residues. Germline assignment: CDR1 MNHNS and CDR2 SASEGT. Trimming stripped 6 bases from V and 4 bases from J, with 12 bases between. The CDR3 DNA is TGTGCCAGCAGGAGACAGGAGCTCTATGGCTACACCTTC. Amino acids: CASRRQELYGYTF.

The V gene is TRBV6-4, the J gene TRBJ2-3; maybe TRBD2 (6 bases). The length of the CDR3 is 13 residues. Deletions cut 4 bases from V and 9 bases from J, with 14 bases between. The germline CDR1 and CDR2 sequences are MRHNA and SNTAGT. The chain's CDR3 is CASSAIVEGTQYF. The CDR3 region has the DNA TGTGCCAGCAGTGCGATAGTGGAGGGGACGCAGTATTTT.

This clone was seen once. The V call is TRBV18, the J call TRBJ2-7; D is uncertain. Germline V CDR1 and CDR2: KGHSH, LQKENI. CDR3 length: 14 amino acids. The germline V and J ends were trimmed by 3 bases and 0 bases, with 9 bases remaining between them. CDR3 region: CASSPAVDSYEQYV. CDR3 sequence (DNA): TGTGCCAGCTCACCTGCCGTAGACTCCTACGAGCAGTACGTC.

The genes are TRBV19 and TRBJ2-5, with 7 nucleotides matching TRBD2. The CDR3 length is 19 residues. Germline V CDR1 and CDR2: LNHDA, SQIVND (reference sequence). Trimming removed 3 bases from V and 4 bases from J; junction bases left unmatched: 20. CDR3 residues: CASSIAGGGTLRVGETQYF. CDR3 sequence (DNA): TGTGCCAGTAGTATCGCCGGCGGGGGTACGTTGCGAGTAGGAGAGACCCAGTACTTC.

The gene calls are TRBV5-1 and TRBJ2-5, with 7 positions matching TRBD2. The V gene end was trimmed by 4 bases and the J gene end by 2 bases; junction bases not matched to a gene: 5. This CDR3 region has 14 residues. Germline CDR1 SGHRS, CDR2 YFSETQ. CDR3: CASSPTSRQETQYF. The CDR3 DNA follows: TGCGCCAGCAGCCCGACTAGCCGGCAAGAGACCCAGTACTTC.

V usage is TRBV4-1 and J usage is TRBJ1-4; D may be TRBD1 (5 bases). The CDR3 has 15 amino acids. V dropped 0 bases and J dropped 8 bases, with 13 bases sitting between them. Germline V gene sequence: CDR1 MGHRA, CDR2 YSYEKL. CDR3 coding DNA: TGCGCCAGCAGCCAAGATGGTCCAGGGAAGGAAAAACTGTTTTTT. Translating gives CASSQDGPGKEKLFF.

V gene TRBV5-6 combines with J gene TRBJ1-5; D perhaps matches TRBD1 (5 bases). The CDR3 length is 14 residues. V was clipped by 3 bases and J by 6 bases, with 13 bases between them. The germline V gene encodes CDR1 SGHDT and CDR2 YYEEEE. Written as DNA, the CDR3 is TGTGCCAGCAGCTATCAGGGAGAGGGTCAGCCCCAGCATTTT. It codes for CASSYQGEGQPQHF.